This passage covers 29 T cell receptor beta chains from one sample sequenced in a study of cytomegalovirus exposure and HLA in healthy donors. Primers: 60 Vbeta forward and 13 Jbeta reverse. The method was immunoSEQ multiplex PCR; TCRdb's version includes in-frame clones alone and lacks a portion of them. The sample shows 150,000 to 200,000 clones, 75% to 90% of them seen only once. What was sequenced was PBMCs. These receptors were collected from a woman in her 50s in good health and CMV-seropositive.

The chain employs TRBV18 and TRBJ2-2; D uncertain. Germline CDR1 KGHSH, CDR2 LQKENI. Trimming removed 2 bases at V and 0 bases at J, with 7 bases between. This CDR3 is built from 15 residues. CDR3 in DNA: TGTGCCAGCTCACCAGGCGGAGCGAACACCGGGGAGCTGTTTTTT. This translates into CASSPGGANTGELFF.

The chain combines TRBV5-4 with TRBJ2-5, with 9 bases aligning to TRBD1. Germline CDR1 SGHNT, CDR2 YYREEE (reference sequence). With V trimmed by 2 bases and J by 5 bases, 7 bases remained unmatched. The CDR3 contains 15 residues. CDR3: CASSLGDRDWETQYF. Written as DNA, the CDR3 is TGTGCCAGCAGCTTAGGGGACAGGGACTGGGAGACCCAGTACTTC.

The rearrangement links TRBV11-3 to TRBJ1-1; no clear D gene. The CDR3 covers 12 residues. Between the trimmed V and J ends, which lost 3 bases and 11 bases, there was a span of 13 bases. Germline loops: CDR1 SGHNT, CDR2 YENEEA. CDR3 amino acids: CASSFLGSPAFF. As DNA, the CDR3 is TGTGCCAGCAGCTTCCTCGGGTCCCCGGCTTTCTTT.

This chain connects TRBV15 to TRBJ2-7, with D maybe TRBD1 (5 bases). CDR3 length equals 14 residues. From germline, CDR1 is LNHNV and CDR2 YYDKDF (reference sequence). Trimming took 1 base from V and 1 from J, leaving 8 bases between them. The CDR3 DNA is TGTGCCACCAGCAGAGTGGGGCAATCCTACGAGCAGTACTTC. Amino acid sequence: CATSRVGQSYEQYF.

In DNA, the CDR3 is TGTGCCAGCACCCGGGACAGGGTACGTTCGGGGGAGCTGTTTTTT. Amino acid sequence: CASTRDRVRSGELFF. The V gene is TRBV6-1, the J gene TRBJ2-2; 9 bases are shared with TRBD1. The germline gives CDR1 MNHNS, CDR2 SASEGT. Germline trimming cut 7 bases from V and 8 bases from J; bases unmatched to any gene: 11. This CDR3 spans 15 amino acids.

Written as DNA, the CDR3 is TGTGCCAGCAGGGCAGGGGCGGGCGGGGAGCTGTTTTTT. Its protein product is CASRAGAGGELFF. This chain joins TRBV9 and TRBJ2-2; D may be TRBD1 (6 bases). Trimming took 5 bases from V and 7 from J, leaving 12 bases between them. Looked up from germline, CDR1 is SGDLS and CDR2 is YYNGEE. This CDR3 has 13 amino acids.

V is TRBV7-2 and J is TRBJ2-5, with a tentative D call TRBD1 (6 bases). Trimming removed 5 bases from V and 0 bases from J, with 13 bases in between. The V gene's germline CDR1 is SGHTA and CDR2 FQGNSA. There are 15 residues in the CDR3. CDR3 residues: CASSGGGAYQETQYF. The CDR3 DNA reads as TGTGCCAGCAGCGGTGGGGGCGCGTACCAAGAGACCCAGTACTTC.

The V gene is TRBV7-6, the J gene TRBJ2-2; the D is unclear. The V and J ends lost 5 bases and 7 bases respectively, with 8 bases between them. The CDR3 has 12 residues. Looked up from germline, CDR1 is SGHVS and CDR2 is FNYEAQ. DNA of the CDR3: TGTGCCAGCAGCGCCCTCAGCGGGGAGCTGTTTTTT. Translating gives CASSALSGELFF.

The CDR3 here is CASSLDLYRGRDEQYF. The CDR3 nucleotides are TGTGCCAGCAGCTTAGATCTCTACAGGGGTCGCGACGAGCAGTACTTC. The V call is TRBV11-2, the J call TRBJ2-7; 7 bases line up with TRBD1. The length of the CDR3 is 16 residues. The germline gives CDR1 SGHAT, CDR2 FQNNGV. Trimming removed 0 bases from V and 5 bases from J; junction bases left unmatched: 10.

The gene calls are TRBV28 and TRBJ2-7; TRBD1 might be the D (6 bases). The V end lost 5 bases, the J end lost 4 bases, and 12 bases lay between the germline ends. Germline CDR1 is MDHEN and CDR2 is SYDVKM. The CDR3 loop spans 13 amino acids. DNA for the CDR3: TGTGCCAGCAGTACAGGGTTTCCTTACGAGCAGTACTTC. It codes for CASSTGFPYEQYF. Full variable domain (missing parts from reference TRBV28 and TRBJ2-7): DVKVTQSSRYLVKRTGEKVFLECVQDMDHENMFWYRQDPGLGLRLIYFSYDVKMKEKGDIPEGYSVSREKKERFSLILESASTNQTSMYLCASSTGFPYEQYFGPGTRLTVT.

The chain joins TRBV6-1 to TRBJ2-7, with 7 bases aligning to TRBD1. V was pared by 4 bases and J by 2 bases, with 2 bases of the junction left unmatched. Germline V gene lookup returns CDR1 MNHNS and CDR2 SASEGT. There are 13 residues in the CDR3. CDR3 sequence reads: CASSVDRAYEQYF. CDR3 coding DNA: TGTGCCAGCAGTGTAGACAGGGCCTACGAGCAGTACTTC.

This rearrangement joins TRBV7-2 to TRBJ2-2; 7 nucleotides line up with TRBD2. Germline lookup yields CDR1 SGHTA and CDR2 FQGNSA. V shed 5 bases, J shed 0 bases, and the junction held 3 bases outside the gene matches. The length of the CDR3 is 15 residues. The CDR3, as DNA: TGTGCCAGCAGCCCCAGCGGGGCGAACACCGGGGAGCTGTTTTTT. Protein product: CASSPSGANTGELFF.

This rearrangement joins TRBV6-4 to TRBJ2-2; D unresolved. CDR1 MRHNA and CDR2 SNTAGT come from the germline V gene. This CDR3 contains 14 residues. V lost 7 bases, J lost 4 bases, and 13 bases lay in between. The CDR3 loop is CASTSRVLTGELFF. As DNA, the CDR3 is TGTGCCAGCACCTCCCGGGTCCTCACCGGGGAGCTGTTTTTT.

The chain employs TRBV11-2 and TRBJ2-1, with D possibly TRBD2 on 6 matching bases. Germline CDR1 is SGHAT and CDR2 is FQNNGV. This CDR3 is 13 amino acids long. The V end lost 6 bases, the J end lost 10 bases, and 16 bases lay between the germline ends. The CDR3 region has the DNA TGTGCCAGCAGTCACCGGGACTCCAACGAGCAGTTCTTC. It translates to CASSHRDSNEQFF.

The CDR3 spells CASSVTSGGAGRTDTQYF. CDR3 nucleotide sequence: TGTGCCAGCAGCGTAACTAGCGGGGGGGCTGGTCGGACAGATACGCAGTATTTT. This chain joins TRBV9 and TRBJ2-3; 13 bases are shared with TRBD2. Germline V gives CDR1 SGDLS, CDR2 YYNGEE. Trimming at V came to 1 base and at J to 3 bases, leaving 8 bases not matched to a gene. This CDR3 region has 18 residues.

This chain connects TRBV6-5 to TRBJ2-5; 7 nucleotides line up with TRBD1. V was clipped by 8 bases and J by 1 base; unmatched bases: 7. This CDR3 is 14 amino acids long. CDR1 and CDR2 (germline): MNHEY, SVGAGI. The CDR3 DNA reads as TGTGCCAGCGCCCTTTGGGACAGCCAAGAGACCCAGTACTTC. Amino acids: CASALWDSQETQYF.

CDR3 bases: TGCAGCGTTGGGGACAGGGGGCAAGGCTACACCTTC. As protein: CSVGDRGQGYTF. The V gene is TRBV29-1, the J gene TRBJ1-2; 12 bases fit TRBD1. Germline CDR1 reads SQVTM; CDR2 reads ANQGSEA. V lost 4 bases, J lost 8 bases, and 2 bases stayed unmatched. The length of the CDR3 is 12 residues.

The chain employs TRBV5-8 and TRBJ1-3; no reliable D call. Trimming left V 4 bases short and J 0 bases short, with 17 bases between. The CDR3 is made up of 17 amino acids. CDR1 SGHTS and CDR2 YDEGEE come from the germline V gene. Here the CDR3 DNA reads TGTGCCAGCAGCCTCGTAGGAGAGCCCAACTCTGGAAACACCATATATTTT. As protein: CASSLVGEPNSGNTIYF.

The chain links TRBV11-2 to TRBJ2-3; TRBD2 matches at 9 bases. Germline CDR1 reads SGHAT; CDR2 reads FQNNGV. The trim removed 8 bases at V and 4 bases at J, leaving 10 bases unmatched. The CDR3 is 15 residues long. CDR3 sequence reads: CASLKGGGGADTQYF. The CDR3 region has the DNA TGTGCCAGCCTGAAGGGGGGCGGGGGGGCAGATACGCAGTATTTT.

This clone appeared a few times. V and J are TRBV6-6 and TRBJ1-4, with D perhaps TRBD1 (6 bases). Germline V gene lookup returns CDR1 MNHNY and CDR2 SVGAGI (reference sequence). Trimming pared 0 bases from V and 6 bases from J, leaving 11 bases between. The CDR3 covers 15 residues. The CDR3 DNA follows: TGTGCCAGCAGTTACTCAGGGGGGGCCTATGAAAAACTGTTTTTT. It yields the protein CASSYSGGAYEKLFF.

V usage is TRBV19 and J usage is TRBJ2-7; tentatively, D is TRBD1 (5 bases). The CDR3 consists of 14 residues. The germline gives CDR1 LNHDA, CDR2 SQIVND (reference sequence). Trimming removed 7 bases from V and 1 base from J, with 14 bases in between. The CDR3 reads CASKEGQGSYEQYF. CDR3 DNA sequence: TGTGCCAGTAAAGAAGGCCAGGGATCCTACGAGCAGTACTTC.

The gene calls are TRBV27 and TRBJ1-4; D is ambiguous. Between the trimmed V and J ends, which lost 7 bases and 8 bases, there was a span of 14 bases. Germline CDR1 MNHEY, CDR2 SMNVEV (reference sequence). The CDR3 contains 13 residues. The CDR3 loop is CASISGKEEKLFF. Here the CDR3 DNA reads TGTGCCAGCATATCGGGGAAGGAGGAAAAACTGTTTTTT.

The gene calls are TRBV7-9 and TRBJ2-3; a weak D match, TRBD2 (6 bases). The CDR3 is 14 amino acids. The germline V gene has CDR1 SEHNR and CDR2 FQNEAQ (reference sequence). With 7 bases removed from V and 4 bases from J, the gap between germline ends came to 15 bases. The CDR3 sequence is CASTPGDLADTQYF. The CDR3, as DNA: TGTGCCAGCACCCCGGGGGATTTGGCAGATACGCAGTATTTT.

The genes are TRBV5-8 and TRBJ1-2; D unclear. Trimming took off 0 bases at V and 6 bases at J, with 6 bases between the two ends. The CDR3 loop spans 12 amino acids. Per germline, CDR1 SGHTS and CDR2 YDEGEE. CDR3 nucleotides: TGTGCCAGCAGCTTGGGGTCTAATGGCTACACCTTC. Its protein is CASSLGSNGYTF.

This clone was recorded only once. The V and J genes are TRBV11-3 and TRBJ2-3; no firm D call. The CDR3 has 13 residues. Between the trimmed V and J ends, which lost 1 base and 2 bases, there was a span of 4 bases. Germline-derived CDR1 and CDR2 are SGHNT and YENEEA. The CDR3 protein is CASSLGATDTQYF. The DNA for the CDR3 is TGTGCCAGCAGCTTAGGGGCCACAGATACGCAGTATTTT.

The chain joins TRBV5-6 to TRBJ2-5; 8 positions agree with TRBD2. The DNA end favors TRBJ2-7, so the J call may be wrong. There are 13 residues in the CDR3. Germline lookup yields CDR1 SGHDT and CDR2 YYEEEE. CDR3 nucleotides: TGTGCCAGCAGCTTAGGGCTAGCGGGCGAGCAGTACTTC. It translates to CASSLGLAGEQYF.

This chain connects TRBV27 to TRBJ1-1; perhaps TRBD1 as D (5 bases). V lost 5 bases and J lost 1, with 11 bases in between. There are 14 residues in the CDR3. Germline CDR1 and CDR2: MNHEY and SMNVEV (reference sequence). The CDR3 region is CASSTYQGNTEAFF. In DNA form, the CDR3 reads TGTGCCAGCAGTACTTATCAGGGGAACACTGAAGCTTTCTTT.

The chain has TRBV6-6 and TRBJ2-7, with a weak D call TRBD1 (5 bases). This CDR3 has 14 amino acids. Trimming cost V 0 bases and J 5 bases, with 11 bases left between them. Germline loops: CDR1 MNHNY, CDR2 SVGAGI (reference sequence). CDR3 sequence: CASSYSQQGNEQYF. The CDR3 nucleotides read TGTGCCAGCAGTTACTCGCAGCAGGGCAACGAGCAGTACTTC.

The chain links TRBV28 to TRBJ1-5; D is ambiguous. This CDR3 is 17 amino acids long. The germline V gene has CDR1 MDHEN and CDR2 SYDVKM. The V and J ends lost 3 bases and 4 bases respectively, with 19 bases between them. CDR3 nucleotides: TGTGCCAGCAGTTTCGAGGGCTTGCAATGGGATAATCAGCCCCAGCATTTT. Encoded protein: CASSFEGLQWDNQPQHF.